This entry features one TCR beta chain sequence. The antigen is not known. The data belong to a study of memory CD4+ T cells and cytomegalovirus serostatus. Study in general: This sample comes from healthy Belgian adults, about 10 CMV seropositive, 24 seronegative. Study-level points and caveats: Each of 67 CMV-associated TCRbeta sequences occurred in one to five individuals.

The sort gate was single viable CD3+CD4+CD8-CD45RO+ cells for memory CD4+ T cells. CMV serostatus came from serum IgG against pp150, pp28, p38, p52. Using immunoSEQ multiplex PCR, the repertoire was profiled, and TCRdb retains in-frame clones only, with some absent. This sample has around 54,000 clones, with roughly 78% found just once. Material for sequencing was memory CD4+ T cells from blood. This clonotype was obtained from an adult in good health and CMV-seronegative.

In nucleotides, the CDR3 is TGTGCCAGCAGTTCCCTTGGAGGGGGTAACTATGGCTACACCTTC. Its translation is CASSSLGGGNYGYTF. The V gene is TRBV27, the J gene TRBJ1-2, with D possibly matching TRBD1 (6 bases). V dropped 4 bases and J dropped 1 base, with 13 bases sitting between them. The germline V gene has CDR1 MNHEY and CDR2 SMNVEV (reference sequence). The CDR3 runs 15 residues.